Listed here is a single TCR beta chain. Its antigen remains undetermined. No much larger clonotype is one base removed from it; base qualities were not supplied. Based on the germline V gene, the CDR1 and CDR2 sequences are MNHEY and SVGAGI. The CDR3 covers 11 residues, taking in both the cysteine and the phenylalanine. The retained sequence is limited to the CDR3, 33 bases, with the frame set at the first base. V loses 3 bases, J loses 7 bases, and the germline ends lie 4 bases apart. Donors were roughly 40 systemically healthy Caucasian individuals from Russia aged roughly 6 to 100 years. Each donor gave ten milliliters of peripheral blood, drawn into EDTA-treated Vacutainer tubes. Ficoll-Paque density-gradient centrifugation was used to isolate PBMCs, with at least 7 million per sample. Trizol reagent was used to extract total RNA from PBMCs, with at least 5.5 micrograms per sample. Naive CD45RAhigh/CD27high T cell percentages were measured by flow cytometry on a PBMC aliquot from every donor.

To prepare the library, 5' RACE was applied. Instrument used: Illumina HiSeq 2500. The second PCR ran for roughly 7 to 11 cycles and used a J-beta primer mix along with a sample-barcoded 5' primer. A template-switch 5' adaptor carrying 12 random nucleotides introduced a unique molecular identifier onto each TCR beta cDNA molecule. At least 2.5 million CDR3-containing paired-end reads were obtained from each sample. First-strand cDNA was synthesized from all RNA with the Mint cDNA synthesis kit, primed by a TRBC-specific oligonucleotide. All cDNA was treated with uracil-DNA glycosylase and then went through a first 18-cycle PCR with the universal primers M1SS and BC2_uni_R. Per the source publication's procedure: Normalization of each sample was performed by random selection of 1 million high-quality reads, each carrying a distinct molecular identifier. Reads sharing molecular identifiers were discarded rather than binned into consensus sequences. MiTCR, set to a Q25 quality threshold and the strictest error-elimination algorithm, was used for CDR3 identification, clonotype clustering and error correction. Lower-bound total TCR beta diversity was estimated with a nonparametric unseen species model using Euler transformation. TCRdb reran the public reads through fastp at Q25 and MiXCR, keeping productive beta chains. One record per CDR3 amino acid sequence lists the most common genes and DNA. The V and J calls come from TCRdb's annotation, not from the publication. The sample profile shows some 760,000 distinct CDR3 sequences; approximately 25% of them were found once. Under 10% of the sample comes from the top ten.

This specimen comes from a study of blood T cells in healthy people across ages (dated by TCRdb to the mid-2010s). Regarding the complete study: Template switching captured roughly one uniquely barcoded TCR beta cDNA molecule per two T cells in model experiments. Donors were grouped into four age groups: young (average 16 years), middle-aged (39), aged (around 62) and long-lived (just over 80). Using deep sequencing normalized with unique cDNA molecular identifiers, the study measured how TCR beta repertoire diversity changes with age. Two additional independent replicas of 1 million unique cDNA reads from the same blood draw were analyzed for two donors (one aged 18 to 30 and one aged 80 or older).

Study-level results and caveats: Compared with the aged group, more naive CD4+ T cells, fewer expanded clones and increased TCR diversity were shown by the long-lived group, suggesting age selection. Total diversity estimates from one million sequenced T cells were considered lower bounds and underestimates. As age increased, observed TCR beta diversity per million T cells dropped in a roughly linear way, and a significant reduction was already evident by age about 40. Bulk unsorted PBMC profiling prevented conclusive comparison of naive and antigen-experienced compartments. Because the CMV infection status of the donors was unknown, age-related changes in expanded clonotypes may potentially have been confounded. Observed TCR beta diversity correlated strongly with the percentage of naive T cells measured by flow cytometry.

The same data also went into a second study, on T cells of mothers and their children. The second study's authors report: Nine systemically healthy Caucasian individuals served as donors, namely three mothers together with their six children. cDNA synthesis used all of the extracted RNA, with around 1.6 ug of RNA in each 15 ul reaction. In the second PCR, the M1S primer added sample barcodes and 2-4 random nucleotides. Over 9.5 million TCR beta CDR3 reads were obtained for each mother, and millions of reads were obtained for each child. Thymic selection similarly shapes TCR recombination output in related and unrelated pairs, with minor effect from inherited differences. Normalized repertoire overlap in related mother-child pairs was always slightly higher than in unrelated mother-child pairs, but the difference was never significant. Persistent microchimeric T cell clones were not detected, at a sensitivity of 95 to 100 clones per million clonotypes. In the study, deep NGS was used to compare the TCR beta repertoires of mothers and children, and features distinguishing related mother-child pairs from unrelated individuals were sought. The mean age was around 42 +/- 4 years for the mothers and about 10 +/- 4 years for the children. After adapter ligation with NEBNext reagents, the libraries were sequenced on Illumina HiSeq 2000 with 100+100 nt paired-end reads. Mother and child libraries were prepared a month apart and sequenced in separate runs to prevent cross-contamination. Between 500,000 and 2,000,000 distinct TCR beta clonotypes were identified per donor. Naive TCR beta clonotypes were estimated from low-frequency clonotypes matched to each donor's FACS-determined naive share, without sorting.

Recombination linked TRBV6-5 to TRBJ1-3, with the D gene not confidently named. The origin of this receptor is a boy aged 5-17 years in good health. The sample was blood. The DNA is TGTGCCAGCAGTTATTTCAACACCATATATTTT. It is translated as CASSYFNTIYF.